These 8 T cell receptor beta chains were sequenced from one sample in a study of immune cell composition in non-small cell lung cancer listed by TCRdb under 2017. Library generation was performed with the immunoSEQ multiplex PCR assay. This immuneACCESS table, as held by TCRdb, lists in-frame sequences with V and J called but not all clones. Of the missing ones, under half trace to an unresolved V gene in checked studies; the others have no known cause. A total of 14,000 to 15,000 clones appear in this sample, about 69% of them only once. The ten largest account for 6.5% to 8.5% of the sample. The sequencing sample was made of lung tumor tissue. These receptors were taken from a human donor with non-small cell lung cancer.

The rearrangement links TRBV6-5 to TRBJ1-2, with TRBD1 matching over 9 bases. Germline loops: CDR1 MNHEY, CDR2 SVGAGI. The V and J ends lost 5 bases and 1 base, in that order; junction bases with no gene match: 5. This CDR3 is 15 amino acids long. The CDR3 region is CASSTGGANNYGYTF. The CDR3 nucleotides are TGTGCCAGCAGTACAGGGGGCGCAAATAACTATGGCTACACCTTC.

This chain uses TRBV29-1 with TRBJ2-3; a weak D match, TRBD2 (5 bases). Germline V gives CDR1 SQVTM, CDR2 ANQGSEA. The CDR3 contains 17 residues. V was clipped by 6 bases and J by 0 bases, with 22 bases between them. CDR3 DNA sequence: TGCAGCGTGACGGGATTCGCCCCGCCGAAAAGCACAGATACGCAGTATTTT. Its translation is CSVTGFAPPKSTDTQYF.

V usage is TRBV6-1 and J usage is TRBJ2-1; D perhaps matches TRBD1 (6 bases). The ends were cut back, 7 bases at V and 8 bases at J, with 15 bases in the middle. This CDR3 has 13 amino acids. Germline CDR1 reads MNHNS; CDR2 reads SASEGT. This chain's CDR3 is CASTASQGYEQFF. CDR3 nucleotide sequence: TGTGCCAGCACCGCATCCCAGGGGTATGAGCAGTTCTTC.

The chain has TRBV20-1 and TRBJ1-1; D is ambiguous. Germline V gene sequence: CDR1 DFQATT, CDR2 SNEGSKA (reference sequence). The V and J ends lost 3 bases and 8 bases respectively, with 7 bases between them. There are 10 residues in the CDR3. The CDR3 sequence: CSASSWEAFF. The CDR3 DNA reads as TGCAGTGCTAGTAGCTGGGAAGCTTTCTTT.

The chain is built from TRBV2 and TRBJ1-5; D is ambiguous. Germline V gives CDR1 SNHLY, CDR2 FYNNEI. This CDR3 has 15 residues. Trimming took off 3 bases at V and 0 bases at J, with 9 bases between the two ends. The chain's CDR3 is CASSDGAHSNQPQHF. The CDR3 nucleotides are TGTGCCAGCAGTGACGGAGCACATAGCAATCAGCCCCAGCATTTT.

The count of this clone is one. Here the CDR3 reads CASSVFKTAYEQYF. The CDR3 DNA is TGTGCCAGCAGTGTTTTTAAGACAGCCTACGAGCAGTACTTC. This chain uses TRBV2 with TRBJ2-7, with D possibly matching TRBD1 (5 bases). V lost 4 bases, J lost 2 bases, and 12 bases lay in between. CDR3 length: 14 amino acids. Germline V gene sequence: CDR1 SNHLY, CDR2 FYNNEI.

This rearrangement joins TRBV7-2 to TRBJ1-1, with D possibly TRBD1 on 5 matching bases. This CDR3 region has 15 residues. The ends were cut back, 1 base at V and 1 base at J, with 10 bases in the middle. The germline CDR1 and CDR2 sequences are SGHTA and FQGNSA. The DNA for the CDR3 is TGTGCCAGCAGCTTAGGGGGCTTGGGGAACACTGAAGCTTTCTTT. This sequence encodes CASSLGGLGNTEAFF.

This clone was seen a handful of times. CDR3 amino acids: CASSPNGGASTDTQYF. CDR3 DNA: TGCGCCAGCAGCCCCAACGGGGGGGCTAGCACAGATACGCAGTATTTT. The rearrangement links TRBV5-1 to TRBJ2-3; 8 bases line up with TRBD2. The germline V gene has CDR1 SGHRS and CDR2 YFSETQ. The CDR3 loop spans 16 amino acids. J gave up 0 bases and V 4 bases, and 7 bases lay outside the gene matches.